This T cell receptor beta chain was recorded in a study of T-cell memory formation after mild COVID-19. Study background: Largely, the TCR clusters proved donor specific.

5'RACE, which relied on constant-segment primers, yielded TCR alpha and TCR beta cDNA libraries carrying sample barcodes and UMIs. TCRdb re-called the 5' RACE reads with MiXCR, one entry per CDR3 protein. The sample yields about 39,000 distinct CDR3 sequences, roughly 6.1% seen once. At least ten counts were recorded for this clonotype. Its antigen is not known. Overall study results and limits: CD4+ contracting clones lay mainly in CM and EM, CD8+ ones in EMRA.

In germline, CDR1 is MNHEY, CDR2 SVGEGT. Trimming pared 0 bases from V and 1 base from J, leaving 13 bases between. This CDR3 contains 16 residues. The sample comprised PBMCs or a T cell subset sorted from them (not recorded which). V and J are TRBV6-2 or TRBV6-3 and TRBJ2-7; no reliable D call. The origin of this receptor is an adult who had mild COVID-19 (a few samples of this study predate the infection). Cell type and time point are not known. CDR3 DNA: TGTGCCAGCAGTTACTCGATTGCAACAGCTTCCTACGAGCAGTACTTC. Protein sequence: CASSYSIATASYEQYF.